The entry below describes one TCR beta chain. What it recognizes is unknown. These data originate in a study of cytomegalovirus exposure and HLA in healthy donors. Study-level background: A preliminary data release comprised tens of millions of unique TCRs obtained from HLA-typed donors.

Study-level points and caveats: HLA-A and HLA-B allele assignments for most subjects were reportedly predicted accurately using TCR beta sequences. Overall, under 200 TCR beta chains were annotated as cytomegalovirus-associated.

Use of 60 Vbeta and 13 Jbeta primers characterized the PCR. Sequenced by immunoSEQ multiplex PCR; TCRdb stores in-frame clones only, minus some. The sample shows approximately 59,000 clones, 55% to 65% of them seen only once. Germline values: CDR1 MRHNA, CDR2 SNTAGT. V was clipped by 6 bases and J by 8 bases; unmatched bases: 7. The CDR3 contains 14 residues. J is TRBJ1-6 and V is TRBV6-4; TRBD1 matches at 7 bases. Material for sequencing was PBMCs. The TCR comes from a man aged 25 to 40 in good health and CMV-seronegative. This chain's CDR3 is CASRATGVDSPLHF. CDR3 nucleotide sequence: TGTGCCAGCAGAGCTACAGGGGTTGATTCACCCCTCCACTTT.